Described below is a single T cell receptor beta chain sequence and its context. The length of the CDR3 is 15 residues. Unmatched junction bases numbered 4, after V lost 5 bases and J lost 3 bases. Via MiXCR, TCRdb re-called the RT-PCR reads, giving one row per CDR3 protein. The sample lists a few hundred thousand distinct CDR3 sequences, 11% occurring once. This specimen belongs to a study of response to subunit inactivated influenza vaccine. This same sample was also taken into another study, of T cells expressing NK-cell markers. That report adds: Beta-chain TCR cDNA was generated via 5'RACE template switching with UMIs. For several experiments, T cell sorting was restricted to the alpha-beta TCR population by means of an anti-gamma-delta TCR antibody. In a handful of donors, dominant clonotypes made up about 25-65% of CD3+CD56-NKG2C+ cells. Whether expanded NKG2C+ T cell clones recognized HCMV stayed uncertain.

This rearrangement joins TRBV12-3 or TRBV12-4 to TRBJ2-2, with 9 bases identical to TRBD2. The clonotype was recovered from a man aged 50 or older who received an inactivated influenza vaccine. Sequencing was performed on PBMCs from blood, taken on the day of vaccination. The CDR3 region has the DNA TGTGCCAGCAGTCTAACTAGCGGGCACACCGGGGAGCTGTTTTTT. Protein: CASSLTSGHTGELFF.